One T cell receptor (beta chain) is described in this entry. These data come from a study of T cell changes during pregnancy in multiple sclerosis. Trimming shortened V by 4 bases and J by 2 bases, and 18 bases separated the two germline ends. CDR1 is SEHNR and CDR2 is FQNEAQ in the germline V gene (reference sequence). This CDR3 spans 17 amino acids. Method: immunoSEQ multiplex PCR; TCRdb's copy keeps in-frame clones and lacks some. Here the sample spans more than 35,000 clones, 88% being singletons. This sequence originates from a female donor in good health, enrolled as a control in a pregnancy study. The rearrangement joins TRBV7-9 to TRBJ1-5, with D unclear. Material: CD8+ T cells from peripheral blood mononuclear cells, obtained after pregnancy. The CDR3 loop reads CASSSGPPMDGNQPQHF. The CDR3 DNA is TGTGCCAGCAGCTCGGGTCCCCCCATGGATGGCAATCAGCCCCAGCATTTT.